The 6 T cell receptor beta chains in this list originate from one sample, sequenced in a study of blood T cell repertoires in COVID-19. Libraries were prepared by immunoSEQ multiplex PCR; TCRdb keeps only in-frame clonotypes and omits some of them. The repertoire includes about 130,000 clones, about four fifths of them detected once, and 7% to 10% sits in the top ten. The sequenced material came from PBMCs or T cells enriched from blood (not recorded which). These receptors were taken from a man aged 50-60 years who had recovered from COVID-19.

This clone showed up just once. The chain combines TRBV2 with TRBJ2-7; 11 bases match TRBD1. The V gene's germline CDR1 is SNHLY and CDR2 FYNNEI. CDR3 length: 14 amino acids. J lost 4 bases, V lost 7 bases, and 6 bases had no gene match. In nucleotides, the CDR3 is TGTGCCAGCATGGGACAGGGGGAAAATTACGAGCAGTACTTC. This gives the protein CASMGQGENYEQYF.

V usage is TRBV5-1 and J usage is TRBJ1-4, with 7 bases identical to TRBD1. Germline CDR1 is SGHRS and CDR2 is YFSETQ. CDR3 length: 14 residues. V was pared by 4 bases and J by 8 bases, with 8 bases of the junction left unmatched. CDR3 nucleotide sequence: TGCGCCAGCAGCCCAACTTCGACAGGGGAAAAACTGTTTTTT. Translated, it gives CASSPTSTGEKLFF.

The chain is built from TRBV5-1 and TRBJ2-4; D might be TRBD1 (6 bases). V lost 0 bases and J lost 6, with 16 bases in between. Germline-derived CDR1 and CDR2 are SGHRS and YFSETQ. The CDR3 covers 16 residues. CDR3 residues: CASSLAPGTSGNIQYF. The CDR3 region has the DNA TGCGCCAGCAGCTTGGCCCCCGGGACATCTGGAAACATTCAGTACTTC.

The chain recombines TRBV10-3 with TRBJ1-1; D gene uncertain. The CDR3 runs to 13 residues. V dropped 7 bases and J dropped 1 base, with 10 bases sitting between them. Germline CDR1 and CDR2: ENHRY and SYGVKD. CDR3 sequence: CAITERQNTEAFF. In nucleotides, the CDR3 is TGTGCCATCACCGAGCGGCAGAACACTGAAGCTTTCTTT.

This chain links TRBV24-1 with TRBJ2-7; 15 bases line up with TRBD2. The CDR3 totals 17 residues. Germline CDR1 is KGHDR and CDR2 is SFDVKD. The V and J ends lost 4 bases and 3 bases, in that order; junction bases with no gene match: 6. CDR3 sequence: CATSDPGTSGGNYEQYF. CDR3 in DNA: TGTGCCACCAGTGACCCCGGGACTAGCGGGGGGAACTACGAGCAGTACTTC.

The J gene is TRBJ1-1, the V gene TRBV5-6; 10 bases map to TRBD1. The CDR3 totals 19 residues. V lost 0 bases and J lost 0; bases outside the gene matches: 11. Per germline, CDR1 SGHDT and CDR2 YYEEEE. DNA of the CDR3: TGTGCCAGCAGCTTGGTAAATTGGGGACAGGGGCGGTTGAACACTGAAGCTTTCTTT. Amino acid sequence: CASSLVNWGQGRLNTEAFF.